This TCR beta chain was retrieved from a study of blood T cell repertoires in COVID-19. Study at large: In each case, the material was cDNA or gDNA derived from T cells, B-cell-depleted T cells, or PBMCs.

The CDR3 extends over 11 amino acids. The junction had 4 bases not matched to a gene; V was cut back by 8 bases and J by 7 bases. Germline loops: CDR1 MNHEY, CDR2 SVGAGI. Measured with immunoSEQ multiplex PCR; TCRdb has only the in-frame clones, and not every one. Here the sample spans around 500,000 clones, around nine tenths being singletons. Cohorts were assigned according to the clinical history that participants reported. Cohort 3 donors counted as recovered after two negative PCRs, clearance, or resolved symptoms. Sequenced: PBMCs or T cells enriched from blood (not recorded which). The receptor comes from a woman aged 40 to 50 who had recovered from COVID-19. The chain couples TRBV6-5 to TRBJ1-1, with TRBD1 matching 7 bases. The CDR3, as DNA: TGTGCCAGCCACGGGACAGTTGAAGCTTTCTTT. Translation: CASHGTVEAFF.